This T cell receptor beta chain came from a study of early T cells in non-severe SARS-CoV-2 infection. From the 5' RACE reads, TCRdb called clonotypes with MiXCR, one entry per CDR3 protein. Of 50,000 or so distinct CDR3 sequences in the sample, less than 15% were seen once. V gave up 6 bases and J gave up 4 bases; unmatched junction bases: 4. This CDR3 is 12 amino acids long. Germline V lookup: CDR1 SQVTM, CDR2 ANQGSEA. This clonotype was recorded at least ten times. This TCR was recovered from an adult who was a healthcare worker with PCR-confirmed SARS-CoV-2 infection or an uninfected control (not recorded which). The V call is TRBV29-1, the J call TRBJ2-5; 8 nucleotides align to TRBD1. The sample consisted of whole blood. CDR3 nucleotide sequence: TGCAGCGTCGGACAGGGATCAGAGACCCAGTACTTC. Protein sequence: CSVGQGSETQYF.